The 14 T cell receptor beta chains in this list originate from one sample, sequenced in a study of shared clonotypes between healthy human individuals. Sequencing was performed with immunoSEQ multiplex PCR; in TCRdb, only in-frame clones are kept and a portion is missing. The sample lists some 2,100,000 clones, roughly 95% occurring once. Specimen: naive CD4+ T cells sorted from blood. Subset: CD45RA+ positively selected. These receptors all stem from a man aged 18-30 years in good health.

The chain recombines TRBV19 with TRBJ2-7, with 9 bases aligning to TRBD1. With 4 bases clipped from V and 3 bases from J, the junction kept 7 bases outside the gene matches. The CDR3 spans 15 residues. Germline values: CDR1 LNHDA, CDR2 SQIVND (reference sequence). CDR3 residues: CASSSPGQGIYEQYF. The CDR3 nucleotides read TGTGCCAGTAGTAGCCCGGGACAGGGTATCTACGAGCAGTACTTC.

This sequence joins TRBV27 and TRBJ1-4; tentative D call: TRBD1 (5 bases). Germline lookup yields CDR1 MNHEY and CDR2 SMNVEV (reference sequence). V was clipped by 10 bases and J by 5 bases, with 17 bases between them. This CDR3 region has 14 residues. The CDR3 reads CATSNRDGNEKLFF. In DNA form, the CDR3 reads TGTGCCACCTCCAACCGGGACGGCAATGAAAAACTGTTTTTT.

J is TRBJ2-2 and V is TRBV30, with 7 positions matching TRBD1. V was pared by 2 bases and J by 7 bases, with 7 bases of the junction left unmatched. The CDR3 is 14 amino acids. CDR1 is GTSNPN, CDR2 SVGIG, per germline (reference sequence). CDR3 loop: CAWSQGGRSGELFF. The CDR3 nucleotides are TGTGCCTGGAGTCAAGGGGGCAGGAGCGGGGAGCTGTTTTTT.

CDR3 nucleotides: TGTGCCAGCAGTTACGACCGCCTCACAGGGTTGGACACCGGGGAGCTGTTTTTT. Translated: CASSYDRLTGLDTGELFF. The chain recombines TRBV6-7 with TRBJ2-2; a possible D gene is TRBD1 (6 bases). TRBV6-7 is an ORF, with its function uncertain. Trimming took 2 bases from V and 3 from J, leaving 19 bases between them. This CDR3 is built from 18 residues.

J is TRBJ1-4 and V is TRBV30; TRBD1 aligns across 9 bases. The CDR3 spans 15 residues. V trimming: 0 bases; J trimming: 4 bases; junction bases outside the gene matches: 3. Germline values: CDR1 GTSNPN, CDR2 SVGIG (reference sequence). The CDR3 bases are TGTGCCTGGAGTGTAACGGGACAGGGTAATGAAAAACTGTTTTTT. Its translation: CAWSVTGQGNEKLFF.

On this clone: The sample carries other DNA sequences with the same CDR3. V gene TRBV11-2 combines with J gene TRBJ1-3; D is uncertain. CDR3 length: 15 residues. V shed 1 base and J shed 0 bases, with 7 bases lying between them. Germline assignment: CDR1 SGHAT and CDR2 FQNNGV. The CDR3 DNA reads TGTGCCAGCAGCTTAGTCAGGAGCTCTGGAAACACCATATATTTT. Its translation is CASSLVRSSGNTIYF.

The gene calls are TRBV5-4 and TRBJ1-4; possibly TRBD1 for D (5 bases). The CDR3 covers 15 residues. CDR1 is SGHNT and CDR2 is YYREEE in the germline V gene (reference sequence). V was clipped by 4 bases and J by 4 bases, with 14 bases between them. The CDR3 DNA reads TGTGCCAGCAGCCCGGGGAGGGGTGGTAATGAAAAACTGTTTTTT. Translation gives CASSPGRGGNEKLFF.

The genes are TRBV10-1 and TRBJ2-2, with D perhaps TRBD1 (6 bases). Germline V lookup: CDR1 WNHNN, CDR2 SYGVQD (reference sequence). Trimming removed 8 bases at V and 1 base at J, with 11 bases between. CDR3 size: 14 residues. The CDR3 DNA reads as TGCGCCAGCCAGACAGGAGAGAACACCGGGGAGCTGTTTTTT. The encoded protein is CASQTGENTGELFF.

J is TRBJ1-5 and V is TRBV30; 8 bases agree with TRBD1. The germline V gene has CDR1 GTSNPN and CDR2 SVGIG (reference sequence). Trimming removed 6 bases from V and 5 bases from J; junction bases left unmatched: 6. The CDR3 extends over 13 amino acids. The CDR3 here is CACGQGKHQPQHF. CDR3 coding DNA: TGTGCCTGTGGACAGGGAAAGCATCAGCCCCAGCATTTT.

CDR3 region: CAWNKNRLDYGYTF. In nucleotides, the CDR3 is TGTGCCTGGAATAAAAACCGGCTAGACTATGGCTACACCTTC. The chain combines TRBV30 with TRBJ1-2; D gene uncertain. Germline V CDR1 and CDR2: GTSNPN, SVGIG (reference sequence). V was clipped by 4 bases and J by 3 bases, with 15 bases between them. This CDR3 is 14 amino acids long.

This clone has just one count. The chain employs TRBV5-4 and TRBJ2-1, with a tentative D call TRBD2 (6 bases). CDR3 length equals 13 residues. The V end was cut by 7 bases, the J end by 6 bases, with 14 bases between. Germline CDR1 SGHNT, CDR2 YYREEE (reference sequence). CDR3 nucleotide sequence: TGTGCCAGCCAATCGGGGGTTAGCAATGAGCAGTTCTTC. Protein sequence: CASQSGVSNEQFF. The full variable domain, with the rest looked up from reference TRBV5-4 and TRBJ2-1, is ETGVTQSPTHLIKTRGQQVTLRCSSQSGHNTVSWYQQALGQGPQFIFQYYREEENGRGNFPPRFSGLQFPNYSSELNVNALELDDSALYLCASQSGVSNEQFFGPGTRLTVL.

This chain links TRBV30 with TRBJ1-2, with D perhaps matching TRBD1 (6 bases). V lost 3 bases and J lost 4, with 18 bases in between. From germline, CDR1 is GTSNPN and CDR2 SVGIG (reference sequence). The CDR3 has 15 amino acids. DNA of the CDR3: TGTGCCTGGAGCCCACAGGGCTCTCTCGTCTATGGCTACACCTTC. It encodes CAWSPQGSLVYGYTF.

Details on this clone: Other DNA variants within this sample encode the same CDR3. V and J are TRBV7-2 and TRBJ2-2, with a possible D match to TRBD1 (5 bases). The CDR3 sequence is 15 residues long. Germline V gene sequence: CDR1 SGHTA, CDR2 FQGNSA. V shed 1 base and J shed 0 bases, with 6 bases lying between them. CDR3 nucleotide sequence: TGTGCCAGCAGCTTAGACAGGTCGAACACCGGGGAGCTGTTTTTT. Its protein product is CASSLDRSNTGELFF.

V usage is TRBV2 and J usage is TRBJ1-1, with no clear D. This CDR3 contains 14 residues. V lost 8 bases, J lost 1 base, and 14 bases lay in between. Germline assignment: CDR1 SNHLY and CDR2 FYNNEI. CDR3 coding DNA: TGTGCCAGCTTGGTCAACAGTTGGAACACTGAAGCTTTCTTT. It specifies CASLVNSWNTEAFF.